These 3 T cell receptor beta chains came from one sample sequenced in a study of shared clonotypes between healthy human individuals. TCRdb's table, derived via immunoSEQ multiplex PCR, lists solely in-frame clones and lacks some. The sample has approximately 1.1 million clones, 75% to 85% seen once. The sample taken for sequencing was memory CD4+ T cells from PBMCs. The subset was: CD45RA-negative fraction. These receptors were taken from a man aged 18 to 29 in good health. Some clones in this sample may be carry-over from other donors' samples.

This sequence joins TRBV6-5 and TRBJ1-4; no definite D call. The CDR3 extends over 11 amino acids. Trimming removed 6 bases at V and 4 bases at J, with 3 bases between. CDR1 is MNHEY, CDR2 SVGAGI, per germline. The CDR3 nucleotides read TGTGCCAGCAGACATAATGAAAAACTGTTTTTT. Translated, it gives CASRHNEKLFF.

The gene calls are TRBV18 and TRBJ2-7; a possible D gene is TRBD2 (5 bases). The germline V gene has CDR1 KGHSH and CDR2 LQKENI. The CDR3 totals 13 residues. The germline V and J ends were trimmed by 0 bases and 7 bases, with 10 bases remaining between them. CDR3 sequence (DNA): TGTGCCAGCTCACCACCAACTAGGCGGGAGCAGTACTTC. Translated, it gives CASSPPTRREQYF.

This rearrangement joins TRBV9 to TRBJ1-1, with D possibly being TRBD1 (5 bases). The ends were cut back, 4 bases at V and 6 bases at J, with 16 bases in the middle. CDR1 and CDR2 from the germline V gene are SGDLS and YYNGEE. The CDR3 length is 14 residues. The CDR3 sequence: CASSPRVNRAEAFF. CDR3 bases: TGTGCCAGCAGCCCCAGGGTGAATCGGGCTGAAGCTTTCTTT.